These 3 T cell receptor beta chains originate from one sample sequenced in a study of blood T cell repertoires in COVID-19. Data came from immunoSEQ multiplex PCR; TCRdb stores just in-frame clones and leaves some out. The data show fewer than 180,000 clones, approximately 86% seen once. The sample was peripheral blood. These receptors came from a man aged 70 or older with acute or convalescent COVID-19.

CDR3 sequence (DNA): TGTGCCAGCAGCCTCCGGACAGGGCCTAACTATGGCTACACCTTC. The encoded protein is CASSLRTGPNYGYTF. The chain recombines TRBV11-2 with TRBJ1-2, with 8 bases matching TRBD1. CDR1 and CDR2 from the germline V gene are SGHAT and FQNNGV. V was clipped by 5 bases and J by 0 bases; unmatched bases: 5. The CDR3 extends over 15 amino acids.

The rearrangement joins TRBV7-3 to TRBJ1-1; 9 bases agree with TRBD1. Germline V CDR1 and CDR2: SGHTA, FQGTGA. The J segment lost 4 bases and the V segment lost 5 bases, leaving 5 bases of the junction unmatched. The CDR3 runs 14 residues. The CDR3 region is CASSPGTGLTEAFF. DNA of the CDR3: TGTGCCAGCAGCCCCGGGACAGGGCTCACTGAAGCTTTCTTT. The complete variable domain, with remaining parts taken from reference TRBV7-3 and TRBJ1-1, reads GAGVSQTPSNKVTEKGKYVELRCDPISGHTALYWYRQSLGQGPEFLIYFQGTGAADDSGLPNDRFFAVRPEGSVSTLKIQRTERGDSAVYLCASSPGTGLTEAFFGQGTRLTVV.

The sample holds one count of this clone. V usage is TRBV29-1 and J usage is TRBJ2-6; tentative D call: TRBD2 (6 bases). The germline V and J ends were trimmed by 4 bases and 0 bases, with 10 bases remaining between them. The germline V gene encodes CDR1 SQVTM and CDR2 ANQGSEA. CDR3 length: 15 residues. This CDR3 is CSVGRGDSGANVLTF. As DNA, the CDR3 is TGCAGCGTTGGGCGGGGAGACTCTGGGGCCAACGTCCTGACTTTC. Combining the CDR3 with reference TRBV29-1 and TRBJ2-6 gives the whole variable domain SAVISQKPSRDICQRGTSLTIQCQVDSQVTMMFWYRQQPGQSLTLIATANQGSEATYESGFVIDKFPISRPNLTFSTLTVSNMSPEDSSIYLCSVGRGDSGANVLTFGAGSRLTVL.